These 21 T cell receptor beta chains came from one sample sequenced in a study of cytomegalovirus exposure and HLA in healthy donors. In the PCR, 60 Vbeta and 13 Jbeta primers were used. Assay: immunoSEQ multiplex PCR; the TCRdb copy retains only in-frame clones and omits some. The sample records about 200,000 clones, 75% to 80% being singletons. Sequences were obtained from PBMCs. Receptors originate from a young man in good health and CMV-seronegative.

This chain links TRBV6-1 with TRBJ1-1, with 7 bases matching TRBD1. In germline, CDR1 is MNHNS, CDR2 SASEGT. Germline trimming cut 11 bases from V and 2 bases from J; bases unmatched to any gene: 8. CDR3 length: 13 amino acids. The CDR3 loop is CAGKRGLNTEAFF. The CDR3 DNA reads as TGTGCCGGAAAAAGGGGGCTCAACACTGAAGCTTTCTTT.

V usage is TRBV4-3 and J usage is TRBJ1-1; TRBD1 matches at 10 bases. The CDR3 runs 15 residues. The V gene end was trimmed by 0 bases and the J gene end by 4 bases; junction bases not matched to a gene: 2. Germline CDR1 reads LGHNA; CDR2 reads YSLEER. CDR3 DNA: TGCGCCAGCAGCCAAGAGGGACAGGGGAGCACTGAAGCTTTCTTT. Translated: CASSQEGQGSTEAFF.

This clone was observed a handful of times. J is TRBJ1-3 and V is TRBV25-1; D remains unclear. Germline V gene data show CDR1 as MGHDK and CDR2 as SYGVNS. Trimming left V 3 bases short and J 10 bases short, with 7 bases between. The CDR3 length is 11 residues. This CDR3 is CASSDPGTIYF. DNA of the CDR3: TGTGCCAGCAGTGATCCGGGTACCATATATTTT.

This chain connects TRBV5-5 to TRBJ1-5; TRBD1 aligns across 7 bases. The CDR3 has 17 amino acids. CDR1 is SGHKS and CDR2 is YYEKEE in the germline V gene (reference sequence). Trimming cost V 2 bases and J 2 bases; bases outside gene matches: 10. CDR3 protein: CASSFSSTGVGNQPQHF. The CDR3 DNA reads as TGTGCCAGCAGCTTTTCTTCTACAGGGGTCGGCAATCAGCCCCAGCATTTT.

This chain joins TRBV5-4 and TRBJ2-7, with 13 nucleotides matching TRBD2. Trimming at V came to 4 bases and at J to 5 bases, leaving 6 bases not matched to a gene. CDR1 is SGHNT, CDR2 YYREEE, per germline (reference sequence). This CDR3 has 15 residues. The CDR3 DNA is TGTGCCAGCAGCACCTGGACTAGCGGGGGTGACGAGCAGTACTTC. Its protein is CASSTWTSGGDEQYF.

The V call is TRBV10-3, the J call TRBJ1-2; 8 bases are a match to TRBD1. Trimming at V came to 3 bases and at J to 8 bases, leaving 8 bases not matched to a gene. This CDR3 comprises 14 residues. CDR1 and CDR2 (germline): ENHRY, SYGVKD. The CDR3 DNA is TGTGCCATCAGTGACCCGGACAGGGTGATGGGCTACACCTTC. Amino acid sequence: CAISDPDRVMGYTF.

The V call is TRBV6-1, the J call TRBJ2-5; 7 nucleotides line up with TRBD1. Trimming removed 5 bases from V and 5 bases from J; junction bases left unmatched: 8. CDR1 is MNHNS, CDR2 SASEGT, per germline. CDR3 length: 14 amino acids. The CDR3 nucleotides read TGTGCCAGCAGTCAACAACAGGGACAGGAGACCCAGTACTTC. Its translation is CASSQQQGQETQYF.

The rearrangement joins TRBV6-5 to TRBJ1-2; perhaps TRBD1 as D (6 bases). Per germline, CDR1 MNHEY and CDR2 SVGAGI. This CDR3 comprises 12 residues. With 6 bases removed from V and 4 bases from J, the gap between germline ends came to 9 bases. The DNA for the CDR3 is TGTGCCAGCAGGGGACAAGGCTATGGCTACACCTTC. The encoded protein is CASRGQGYGYTF.

This chain joins TRBV4-3 and TRBJ2-1; 8 nucleotides align to TRBD2. The V gene end was trimmed by 1 base and the J gene end by 7 bases; junction bases not matched to a gene: 9. The germline gives CDR1 LGHNA, CDR2 YSLEER. The CDR3 consists of 16 residues. CDR3 sequence reads: CASSQVPGGVANEQFF. The CDR3 region has the DNA TGCGCCAGCAGCCAAGTCCCCGGGGGGGTAGCAAATGAGCAGTTCTTC.

J is TRBJ2-5 and V is TRBV4-1, with TRBD2 as a possible D gene (6 bases). The J call may be mistaken, given a closer DNA end match to TRBJ2-7. This CDR3 spans 15 amino acids. The V gene's germline CDR1 is MGHRA and CDR2 YSYEKL. The CDR3 sequence: CASSQEPGSFDEQYF. CDR3 in DNA: TGCGCCAGCAGCCAAGAGCCCGGGAGTTTCGACGAGCAGTACTTC.

The V gene is TRBV30, the J gene TRBJ2-3; 11 bases are a match to TRBD2. The germline gives CDR1 GTSNPN, CDR2 SVGIG (reference sequence). V lost 0 bases and J lost 1; bases outside the gene matches: 3. The CDR3 extends over 16 amino acids. In DNA, the CDR3 is TGTGCCTGGAGTGTACTAGCGGGAGCTGGCACAGATACGCAGTATTTT. Translation: CAWSVLAGAGTDTQYF.

The chain is built from TRBV7-3 and TRBJ1-6; TRBD1 matches at 7 bases. CDR3 size: 16 residues. Per the germline V gene, CDR1 is SGHTA and CDR2 is FQGTGA. V lost 2 bases, J lost 5 bases, and 6 bases stayed unmatched. As DNA, the CDR3 is TGTGCCAGCAGCTTACAGGGGGTAGAAGATAATTCACCCCTCCACTTT. Translated: CASSLQGVEDNSPLHF.

V is TRBV18 and J is TRBJ1-5; a weak D match, TRBD1 (5 bases). Deletions cut 6 bases from V and 9 bases from J, with 15 bases between. Per the germline V gene, CDR1 is KGHSH and CDR2 is LQKENI. The CDR3 has 13 residues. This CDR3 is CASSPTGWPPQHF. CDR3 DNA sequence: TGTGCCAGCTCTCCCACAGGTTGGCCGCCCCAGCATTTT. The complete variable domain, with remaining parts taken from reference TRBV18 and TRBJ1-5, reads NAGVMQNPRHLVRRRGQEARLRCSPMKGHSHVYWYRQLPEEGLKFMVYLQKENIIDESGMPKERFSAEFPKEGPSILRIQQVVRGDSAAYFCASSPTGWPPQHFGDGTRLSIL.

This sequence joins TRBV15 and TRBJ2-7; 10 nucleotides align to TRBD2. The germline CDR1 and CDR2 sequences are LNHNV and YYDKDF (reference sequence). The ends lost 0 bases at V and 5 bases at J; junction bases unmatched: 7. This CDR3 region has 16 residues. CDR3 in amino acids: CATSRDLLAGVHEQYF. Written as DNA, the CDR3 is TGTGCCACCAGCAGAGATCTCCTAGCGGGAGTGCACGAGCAGTACTTC.

This clone showed up just once. The chain employs TRBV27 and TRBJ2-7; D perhaps matches TRBD1 (5 bases). This CDR3 has 16 residues. Germline values: CDR1 MNHEY, CDR2 SMNVEV (reference sequence). V lost 0 bases, J lost 0 bases, and 12 bases lay in between. The CDR3 sequence is CASSLSGRASSYEQYF. The CDR3 region has the DNA TGTGCCAGCAGTTTATCGGGCAGGGCAAGCTCCTACGAGCAGTACTTC.

This clone was picked up a small number of times. At one boundary the junction diverges from the germline segment, which might be a read error. CDR3 nucleotides: TGTTCCAGCAGCTTAGGAAATACAGGGGGCTTCACTGGAAACACCATATATTTT. As protein: CSSSLGNTGGFTGNTIYF. V and J are TRBV7-9 and TRBJ1-3; 9 bases are shared with TRBD1. This CDR3 contains 18 residues. CDR1 is SEHNR and CDR2 is FQNEAQ in the germline V gene (reference sequence).

CDR3 in DNA: TGTGCCAGCAGCTTGGGACAGGGGGAGACCCTCCACTTT. Encoded protein: CASSLGQGETLHF. The rearrangement links TRBV7-9 to TRBJ1-6; the match to TRBD1 covers 11 bases. CDR1 and CDR2 (germline): SEHNR, FQNEAQ (reference sequence). Trimming removed 3 bases from V and 14 bases from J; junction bases left unmatched: 3. The CDR3 loop spans 13 amino acids.

V usage is TRBV5-6 and J usage is TRBJ2-1, with 12 bases matching TRBD2. J gave up 3 bases and V 7 bases, and 5 bases lay outside the gene matches. The CDR3 is made up of 15 amino acids. Germline-derived CDR1 and CDR2 are SGHDT and YYEEEE. The CDR3: CASYRTSGIYNEQFF. In DNA form, the CDR3 reads TGTGCCAGCTATAGGACTAGCGGGATCTACAATGAGCAGTTCTTC.

The CDR3 nucleotides read TGTGCCAGCCCGGGACACAACTACGAGCAGTACTTC. Residues: CASPGHNYEQYF. V is TRBV18 and J is TRBJ2-7; the D gene is possibly TRBD1 (6 bases). This CDR3 contains 12 residues. Trimming took 8 bases from V and 3 from J, leaving 11 bases between them. CDR1 and CDR2 from the germline V gene are KGHSH and LQKENI.

This clone was detected only a few times. V usage is TRBV18 and J usage is TRBJ2-5; TRBD1 matches 7 bases. The CDR3 runs 14 residues. The V gene end was trimmed by 4 bases and the J gene end by 3 bases; junction bases not matched to a gene: 5. The germline CDR1 and CDR2 sequences are KGHSH and LQKENI. CDR3 amino acids: CASSLGQAKETQYF. DNA for the CDR3: TGTGCCAGCTCACTCGGACAGGCCAAAGAGACCCAGTACTTC.

This chain joins TRBV9 and TRBJ1-2; D perhaps matches TRBD1 (6 bases). Trimming cost V 3 bases and J 7 bases, with 37 bases left between them. The CDR3 totals 21 residues. Germline V lookup: CDR1 SGDLS, CDR2 YYNGEE. CDR3 loop: CASSARKLPRWHPPGVAGYTF. CDR3 bases: TGTGCCAGCAGCGCTCGCAAACTCCCGAGGTGGCACCCCCCAGGGGTTGCTGGCTACACCTTC. The complete variable domain, with remaining parts taken from reference TRBV9 and TRBJ1-2, reads DSGVTQTPKHLITATGQRVTLRCSPRSGDLSVYWYQQSLDQGLQFLIQYYNGEERAKGNILERFSAQQFPDLHSELNLSSLELGDSALYFCASSARKLPRWHPPGVAGYTFGSGTRLTVV.